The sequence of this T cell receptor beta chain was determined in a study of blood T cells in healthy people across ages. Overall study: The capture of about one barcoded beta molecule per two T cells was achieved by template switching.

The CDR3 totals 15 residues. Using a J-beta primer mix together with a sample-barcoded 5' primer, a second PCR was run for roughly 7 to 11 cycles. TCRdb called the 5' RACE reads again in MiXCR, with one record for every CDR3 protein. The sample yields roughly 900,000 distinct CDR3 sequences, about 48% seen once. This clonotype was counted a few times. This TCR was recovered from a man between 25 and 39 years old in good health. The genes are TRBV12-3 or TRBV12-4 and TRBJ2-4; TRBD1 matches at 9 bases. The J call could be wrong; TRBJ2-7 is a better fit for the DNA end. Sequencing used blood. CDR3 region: CASSVGWDRAYEQYF. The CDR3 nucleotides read TGTGCCAGCAGTGTGGGGTGGGACAGGGCTTACGAGCAGTACTTC.